These 31 T cell receptor beta chains originate from one sample sequenced in a study of shared clonotypes between healthy human individuals. Sequenced by immunoSEQ multiplex PCR; TCRdb stores in-frame clones only, minus some. The table records about 2.4 million clones, roughly 93% of them present only once. Material for sequencing was naive CD4+ T cells from PBMCs. Subset reported: CD45RA+ positively selected. The receptors here all came from a man in his late teens or twenties in good health. Some clones in this sample may be carry-over from other donors' samples.

CDR3 in amino acids: CASSQDLRQGMEEKLFF. As DNA, the CDR3 is TGTGCCAGCAGCCAAGATCTGCGACAGGGAATGGAGGAAAAACTGTTTTTT. The V and J genes are TRBV4-2 and TRBJ1-4; 7 bases align to TRBD1. The CDR3 spans 17 residues. The V segment lost 0 bases and the J segment 8 bases; nucleotides outside the gene matches: 12. CDR1 is LGHNA and CDR2 is YNFKEQ in the germline V gene.

The V and J genes are TRBV19 and TRBJ1-5; 7 positions agree with TRBD1. This CDR3 has 14 amino acids. The V segment lost 5 bases and the J segment 7 bases; nucleotides outside the gene matches: 8. In germline, CDR1 is LNHDA, CDR2 SQIVND (reference sequence). CDR3 nucleotide sequence: TGTGCCAGTAGTCCCCGAGGGGGCGGCCAGCCCCAGCATTTT. Its translation: CASSPRGGGQPQHF.

The table lists this clone with a count of one. The rearrangement uses TRBV6-4 and TRBJ2-2, with 15 bases fitting TRBD2. The germline gives CDR1 MRHNA, CDR2 SNTAGT. After removal of 6 bases from V and 4 bases from J, the junction contained 12 bases not matched to a gene. The CDR3 consists of 19 residues. CDR3 nucleotides: TGTGCCAGCAGACCCCATGGACTAGCGGGAGGGCTTATCACCGGGGAGCTGTTTTTT. Its protein is CASRPHGLAGGLITGELFF.

V is TRBV18 and J is TRBJ1-4; no firm D call. V was trimmed by 5 bases and J by 0 bases, leaving 16 bases between them. Germline V gene sequence: CDR1 KGHSH, CDR2 LQKENI. There are 17 residues in the CDR3. In nucleotides, the CDR3 is TGTGCCAGCTCATCCCGGACCGCAATTGCAACTAATGAAAAACTGTTTTTT. Protein sequence: CASSSRTAIATNEKLFF.

This clone was recorded once. This chain connects TRBV11-1 to TRBJ2-5; the match to TRBD1 covers 7 bases. Germline trimming cut 5 bases from V and 5 bases from J; bases unmatched to any gene: 11. Germline V gene lookup returns CDR1 SGHAT and CDR2 FQDESV (reference sequence). The CDR3 is made up of 15 amino acids. The CDR3 DNA reads TGTGCCAGCAGCAGTCCTCAGGGGGTGCGGGAGACCCAGTACTTC. Amino acid sequence: CASSSPQGVRETQYF.

The rearrangement joins TRBV28 to TRBJ2-7, with no clear D. The CDR3 consists of 14 residues. Germline V gene lookup returns CDR1 MDHEN and CDR2 SYDVKM. The V gene lost 8 bases and the J gene lost 5 bases, with 19 bases spanning the gap. The CDR3 DNA sequence: TGTGCCAGCGCCCCCCTTCGGTTCGCTAACGAGCAGTACTTC. Protein sequence: CASAPLRFANEQYF.

The chain uses TRBV2 and TRBJ2-6, with 9 nucleotides matching TRBD1. V gave up 8 bases and J gave up 3 bases; unmatched junction bases: 5. The CDR3 sequence is 15 residues long. The germline V gene encodes CDR1 SNHLY and CDR2 FYNNEI. The CDR3 region is CASSTGGYGANVLTF. CDR3 DNA: TGTGCCAGCTCTACAGGGGGCTATGGGGCCAACGTCCTGACTTTC.

This clone was observed a single time. The chain recombines TRBV5-1 with TRBJ2-3, with D unresolved. Looked up from germline, CDR1 is SGHRS and CDR2 is YFSETQ. The CDR3 loop spans 15 amino acids. V lost 0 bases and J 3 bases, leaving 11 bases between the germline ends. CDR3 amino acids: CASSLEGIWTDTQYF. The CDR3, as DNA: TGCGCCAGCAGCTTGGAGGGTATTTGGACAGATACGCAGTATTTT.

V gene TRBV11-1 combines with J gene TRBJ2-1; D ambiguous. Between the trimmed V and J ends, which lost 2 bases and 2 bases, there was a span of 19 bases. The CDR3 has 18 amino acids. Germline V CDR1 and CDR2: SGHAT, FQDESV (reference sequence). As DNA, the CDR3 is TGTGCCAGCAGCTTAAGCCTTTTCGAGTTTCGCGCCTACAATGAGCAGTTCTTC. Translated, it gives CASSLSLFEFRAYNEQFF. The entire variable domain, with the rest obtained from reference TRBV11-1 and TRBJ2-1, is as follows: EAEVAQSPRYKITEKSQAVAFWCDPISGHATLYWYRQILGQGPELLVQFQDESVVDDSQLPKDRFSAERLKGVDSTLKIQPAELGDSAMYLCASSLSLFEFRAYNEQFFGPGTRLTVL.

The CDR3 region has the DNA TGCGCCAGCAGCTTGGGGCCGAATAACGAGCAGTACTTC. Its translation is CASSLGPNNEQYF. The rearrangement links TRBV5-1 to TRBJ2-7, with D uncertain. The CDR3 has 13 residues. Germline CDR1 is SGHRS and CDR2 is YFSETQ. V lost 0 bases to trimming and J lost 5 bases, with 9 bases between them. The full variable domain, in which reference TRBV5-1 and TRBJ2-7 provide the parts outside the CDR3, is KAGVTQTPRYLIKTRGQQVTLSCSPISGHRSVSWYQQTPGQGLQFLFEYFSETQRNKGNFPGRFSGRQFSNSRSEMNVSTLELGDSALYLCASSLGPNNEQYFGPGTRLTVT.

V gene TRBV6-1 combines with J gene TRBJ1-2; possible D gene TRBD1, 6 bases. V lost 6 bases and J 4 bases, leaving 12 bases between the germline ends. This CDR3 contains 13 residues. From germline, CDR1 is MNHNS and CDR2 SASEGT. The CDR3 sequence is CASRGGLGYGYTF. In DNA form, the CDR3 reads TGTGCCAGCAGGGGGGGGCTGGGCTATGGCTACACCTTC.

The chain has TRBV5-1 and TRBJ2-5; TRBD2 aligns across 12 bases. The trim removed 3 bases at V and 1 base at J, leaving 1 base unmatched. CDR1 and CDR2 from the germline V gene are SGHRS and YFSETQ. The CDR3 sequence is 15 residues long. CDR3: CASSWTSGIQETQYF. The CDR3 nucleotides are TGCGCCAGCAGCTGGACTAGCGGGATCCAAGAGACCCAGTACTTC.

The chain recombines TRBV7-2 with TRBJ2-7; tentatively, D is TRBD1 (6 bases). V shed 5 bases and J shed 2 bases, with 13 bases lying between them. The CDR3 is 14 amino acids. Germline values: CDR1 SGHTA, CDR2 FQGNSA. This CDR3 is CASSTRQVAYEQYF. CDR3 in DNA: TGTGCCAGCAGCACTAGACAGGTAGCCTACGAGCAGTACTTC.

The chain links TRBV20-1 to TRBJ1-5, with no clear D. The CDR3 has 10 amino acids. Germline assignment: CDR1 DFQATT and CDR2 SNEGSKA (reference sequence). V lost 6 bases and J lost 9, with 9 bases in between. The CDR3 here is CSAGFRPQHF. The CDR3 DNA reads TGCAGTGCCGGGTTTCGGCCCCAGCATTTT.

The chain recombines TRBV11-2 with TRBJ1-4, with D perhaps matching TRBD1 (6 bases). The germline V and J ends were trimmed by 4 bases and 6 bases, with 21 bases remaining between them. The CDR3 has 17 residues. Germline CDR1 SGHAT, CDR2 FQNNGV. The CDR3 DNA follows: TGTGCCAGCAGCTCGACAGGCGCGCGAGTCAGAGATGAAAAACTGTTTTTT. Protein product: CASSSTGARVRDEKLFF.

There are a few counts of this clone. In DNA form, the CDR3 reads TGTGCCAGCGGCCTGACTGAAGCTTTCTTT. Its translation is CASGLTEAFF. The chain employs TRBV7-9 and TRBJ1-1; no clear D gene. The V end was cut by 8 bases, the J end by 5 bases, with 6 bases between. This CDR3 is 10 amino acids long. Germline V lookup: CDR1 SEHNR, CDR2 FQNEAQ (reference sequence). Based on the CDR3 plus reference TRBV7-9 and TRBJ1-1, the full variable domain is DTGVSQNPRHKITKRGQNVTFRCDPISEHNRLYWYRQTLGQGPEFLTYFQNEAQLEKSRLLSDRFSAERPKGSFSTLEIQRTEQGDSAMYLCASGLTEAFFGQGTRLTVV.

The chain couples TRBV5-1 to TRBJ1-6; D unresolved. Germline CDR1 reads SGHRS; CDR2 reads YFSETQ. CDR3 length: 12 residues. V was trimmed by 5 bases and J by 7 bases, leaving 7 bases between them. The DNA for the CDR3 is TGCGCCAGCAGAGATGAGAATTCACCCCTCCACTTT. Residues: CASRDENSPLHF.

The chain recombines TRBV7-9 with TRBJ2-5; TRBD2 aligns across 14 bases. The closer fit of TRBJ2-7 to the DNA end suggests the J call may be wrong. The CDR3 is made up of 18 amino acids. CDR1 is SEHNR and CDR2 is FQNEAQ in the germline V gene (reference sequence). For the CDR3, the DNA is TGTGCCAGCAGCCTAACGACTAGCGGGAGGGCCCCCTCCCTCGAGCAGTACTTC. Protein sequence: CASSLTTSGRAPSLEQYF.

This clone was detected only once. The chain links TRBV28 to TRBJ2-2; D gene ambiguous. Per germline, CDR1 MDHEN and CDR2 SYDVKM. Trimming cost V 8 bases and J 0 bases, with 4 bases left between them. This CDR3 contains 12 residues. The CDR3 DNA is TGTGCCAGCTGGGCGAACACCGGGGAGCTGTTTTTT. Its protein is CASWANTGELFF.

This rearrangement joins TRBV18 to TRBJ1-1; D is unclear. V dropped 4 bases and J dropped 3 bases, with 15 bases sitting between them. The CDR3 sequence is 15 residues long. Germline CDR1 is KGHSH and CDR2 is LQKENI. The CDR3 sequence: CASSLGRRPDTEAFF. CDR3 bases: TGTGCCAGCTCACTAGGGCGGCGGCCTGACACTGAAGCTTTCTTT.

This clone appeared a single time. The chain links TRBV19 to TRBJ2-7, with TRBD1 identical over 9 bases. The CDR3 is made up of 15 amino acids. V lost 4 bases and J lost 3; bases outside the gene matches: 7. The germline V gene encodes CDR1 LNHDA and CDR2 SQIVND (reference sequence). The CDR3: CASSNPGTGIYEQYF. CDR3 sequence (DNA): TGTGCCAGTAGTAACCCCGGGACAGGGATCTACGAGCAGTACTTC.

The chain couples TRBV2 to TRBJ2-7; D remains unclear. V dropped 2 bases and J dropped 7 bases, with 9 bases sitting between them. The germline gives CDR1 SNHLY, CDR2 FYNNEI. This CDR3 has 12 residues. CDR3 residues: CASSESGFEQYF. CDR3 in DNA: TGTGCCAGCAGTGAATCGGGCTTTGAGCAGTACTTC.

CDR3 coding DNA: TGTGCCAGCAGCTTGCCCGGGCGCAGCACAGATACGCAGTATTTT. This sequence encodes CASSLPGRSTDTQYF. This sequence joins TRBV5-8 and TRBJ2-3, with unresolved D. V gave up 1 base and J gave up 0 bases, with 9 bases separating them. Per germline, CDR1 SGHTS and CDR2 YDEGEE. The CDR3 has 15 amino acids.

The gene calls are TRBV2 and TRBJ2-3; D might be TRBD1 (6 bases). The CDR3 runs 15 residues. V lost 3 bases to trimming and J lost 2 bases, with 12 bases between them. Per the germline V gene, CDR1 is SNHLY and CDR2 is FYNNEI. The CDR3 nucleotides are TGTGCCAGCAGTGAGTGGGGGCAGGACACAGATACGCAGTATTTT. As protein: CASSEWGQDTDTQYF.

The chain links TRBV7-2 to TRBJ2-7; TRBD1 or TRBD2 may be the D gene (5 bases each). Trimming shortened V by 5 bases and J by 0 bases, and 8 bases separated the two germline ends. The CDR3 runs 13 residues. Per the germline V gene, CDR1 is SGHTA and CDR2 is FQGNSA. The CDR3 is CASSRDPSYEQYF. CDR3 bases: TGTGCCAGCAGCCGGGACCCCTCCTACGAGCAGTACTTC.

The gene calls are TRBV18 and TRBJ2-6, with D unclear. Per germline, CDR1 KGHSH and CDR2 LQKENI. The CDR3 contains 16 residues. Trimming cost V 2 bases and J 0 bases, with 8 bases left between them. For the CDR3, the DNA is TGTGCCAGCTCACCAGAACAGCCCTCTGGGGCCAACGTCCTGACTTTC. Its translation: CASSPEQPSGANVLTF.

This chain joins TRBV27 and TRBJ2-3; tentative D call: TRBD2 (5 bases). V was trimmed by 6 bases and J by 2 bases, leaving 12 bases between them. Germline CDR1 and CDR2: MNHEY and SMNVEV (reference sequence). The CDR3 length is 14 residues. The CDR3 protein is CASRKLEITDTQYF. DNA for the CDR3: TGTGCCAGCAGAAAACTAGAGATCACAGATACGCAGTATTTT.

The chain uses TRBV2 and TRBJ1-1; a possible D gene is TRBD1 (5 bases). This CDR3 has 12 amino acids. Trimming pared 8 bases from V and 5 bases from J, leaving 12 bases between. Germline values: CDR1 SNHLY, CDR2 FYNNEI. The CDR3 DNA reads as TGTGCCAGCTCGGGGGTCTTAACTGAAGCTTTCTTT. Its protein product is CASSGVLTEAFF.

The rearrangement joins TRBV27 to TRBJ2-3, with D possibly being TRBD1 or TRBD2 (5 bases each). Per germline, CDR1 MNHEY and CDR2 SMNVEV (reference sequence). The germline V and J ends were trimmed by 6 bases and 0 bases, with 16 bases remaining between them. This CDR3 spans 16 amino acids. CDR3 nucleotides: TGTGCCAGCAGACTGAGTAGGGACCCTAGCACAGATACGCAGTATTTT. Translated, it gives CASRLSRDPSTDTQYF.

The chain carries TRBV21-1 and TRBJ2-2; the table's D gene call, TRBD1, was not cross checked with the DNA. TRBV21-1 is classified as a pseudogene. The CDR3 sequence is 20 residues long. In DNA, the CDR3 is TGTGCCAGCAGCGCACCCCACAGGACGGGAGACAGGGATCTTCCCGGGGAGCTGTTTTTT. Amino acid sequence: CASSAPHRTGDRDLPGELFF.

The rearrangement links TRBV7-8 to TRBJ2-3; no clear D gene. Germline V lookup: CDR1 SGHVS, CDR2 FQNEAQ. Trimming took off 2 bases at V and 4 bases at J, with 19 bases between the two ends. The CDR3 consists of 17 residues. CDR3 DNA sequence: TGTGCCAGCAGCTTAAAGGCGGCCCTCTGGGGTGCAGATACGCAGTATTTT. Translating gives CASSLKAALWGADTQYF.